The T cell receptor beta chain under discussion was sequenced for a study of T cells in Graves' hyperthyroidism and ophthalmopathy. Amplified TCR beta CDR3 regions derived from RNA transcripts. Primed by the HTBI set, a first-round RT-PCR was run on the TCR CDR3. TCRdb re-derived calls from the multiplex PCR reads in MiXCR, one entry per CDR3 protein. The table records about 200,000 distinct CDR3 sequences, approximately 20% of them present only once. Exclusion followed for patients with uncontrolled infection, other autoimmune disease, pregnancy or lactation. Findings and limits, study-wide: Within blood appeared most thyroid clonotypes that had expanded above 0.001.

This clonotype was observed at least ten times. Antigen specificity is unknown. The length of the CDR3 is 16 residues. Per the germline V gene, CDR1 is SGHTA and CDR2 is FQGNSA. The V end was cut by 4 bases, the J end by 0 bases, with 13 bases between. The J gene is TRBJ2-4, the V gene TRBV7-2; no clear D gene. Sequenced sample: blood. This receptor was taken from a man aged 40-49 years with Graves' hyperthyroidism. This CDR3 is CASSSFPRVAKNIQYF. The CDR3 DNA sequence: TGTGCCAGCAGCTCCTTCCCGCGAGTAGCCAAAAACATTCAGTACTTC.